This T cell receptor (beta chain) is from a study of blood T cells in healthy people across ages. There are a few counts of this clonotype. What it recognizes is unknown. With a J-beta primer mix and a sample-barcoded 5' primer, a second PCR ran about 6 to 11 cycles. Each CDR3 protein is one row after TCRdb ran MiXCR on the 5' RACE reads. In the table there are fewer than 700,000 distinct CDR3 sequences, about 45% of which are singletons. Study findings and constraints: Roughly linear age-related decline in beta diversity appeared, significant by age approximately 40. PBMCs went unsorted, and a conclusive naive versus antigen-experienced comparison was therefore prevented.

CDR3 size: 13 residues. CDR1 is MNHNS and CDR2 is SASEGT in the germline V gene. V lost 5 bases and J lost 9; bases outside the gene matches: 4. The sample consisted of blood. This clonotype was sampled from an elderly man in good health. This sequence joins TRBV6-1 and TRBJ2-1, with 10 nucleotides matching TRBD2. CDR3 amino acids: CASSSSGSSEQFF. In DNA form, the CDR3 reads TGTGCCAGCAGTTCTAGCGGGAGTAGTGAGCAGTTCTTC.